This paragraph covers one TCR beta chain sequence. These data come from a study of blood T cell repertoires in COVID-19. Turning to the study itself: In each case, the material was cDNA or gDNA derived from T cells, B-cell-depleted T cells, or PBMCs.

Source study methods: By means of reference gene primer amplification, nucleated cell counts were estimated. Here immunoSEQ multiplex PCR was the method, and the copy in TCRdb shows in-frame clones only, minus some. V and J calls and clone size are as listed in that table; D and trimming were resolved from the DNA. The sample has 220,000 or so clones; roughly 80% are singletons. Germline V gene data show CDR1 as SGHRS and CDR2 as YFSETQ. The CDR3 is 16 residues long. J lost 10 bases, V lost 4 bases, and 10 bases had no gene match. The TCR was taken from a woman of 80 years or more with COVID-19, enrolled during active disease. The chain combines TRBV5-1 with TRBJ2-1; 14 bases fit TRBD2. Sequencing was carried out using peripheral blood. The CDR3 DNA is TGCGCCAGCAGCGGAACGGGACTAGCGGGAGCAAGCGAGCAGTTCTTC. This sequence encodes CASSGTGLAGASEQFF.